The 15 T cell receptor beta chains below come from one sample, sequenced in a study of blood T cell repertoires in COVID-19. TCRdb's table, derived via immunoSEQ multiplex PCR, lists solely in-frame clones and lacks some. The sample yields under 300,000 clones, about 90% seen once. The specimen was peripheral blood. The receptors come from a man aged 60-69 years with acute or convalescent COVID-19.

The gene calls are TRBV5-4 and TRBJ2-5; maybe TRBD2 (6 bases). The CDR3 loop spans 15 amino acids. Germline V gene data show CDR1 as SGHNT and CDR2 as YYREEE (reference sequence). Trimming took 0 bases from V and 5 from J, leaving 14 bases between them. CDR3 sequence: CASSLVSLAAETQYF. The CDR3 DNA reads TGTGCCAGCAGCTTGGTTTCACTAGCTGCTGAGACCCAGTACTTC.

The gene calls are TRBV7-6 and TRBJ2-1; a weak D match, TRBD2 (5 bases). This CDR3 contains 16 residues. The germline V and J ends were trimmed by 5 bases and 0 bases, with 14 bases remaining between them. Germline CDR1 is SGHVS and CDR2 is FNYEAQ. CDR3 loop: CASSPLARSSYNEQFF. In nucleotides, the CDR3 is TGTGCCAGCAGCCCATTAGCGAGATCCTCCTACAATGAGCAGTTCTTC.

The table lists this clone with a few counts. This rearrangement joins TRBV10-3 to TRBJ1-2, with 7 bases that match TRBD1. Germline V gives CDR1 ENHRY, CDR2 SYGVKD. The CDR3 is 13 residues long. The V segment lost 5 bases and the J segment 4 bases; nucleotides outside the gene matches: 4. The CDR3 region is CAISLQGTYGYTF. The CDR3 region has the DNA TGTGCCATCAGTCTACAGGGGACCTATGGCTACACCTTC.

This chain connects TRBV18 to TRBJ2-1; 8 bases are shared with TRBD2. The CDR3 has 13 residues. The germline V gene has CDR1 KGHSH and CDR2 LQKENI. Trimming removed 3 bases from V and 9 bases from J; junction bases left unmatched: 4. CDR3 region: CASSPVAGGEQFF. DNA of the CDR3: TGTGCCAGCTCACCGGTCGCGGGGGGTGAGCAGTTCTTC.

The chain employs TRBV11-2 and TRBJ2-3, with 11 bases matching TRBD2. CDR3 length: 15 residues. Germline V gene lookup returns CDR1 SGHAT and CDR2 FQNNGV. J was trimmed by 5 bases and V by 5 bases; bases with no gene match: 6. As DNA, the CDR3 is TGTGCCAGCAGCCAGACTAGCGGGACGGGAGATACGCAGTATTTT. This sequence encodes CASSQTSGTGDTQYF.

The CDR3 is CASSWGAEAFF. Here the CDR3 DNA reads TGTGCCAGCAGTTGGGGAGCTGAAGCTTTCTTT. The rearrangement joins TRBV25-1 to TRBJ1-1; no clear D gene. This CDR3 has 11 residues. Germline V gives CDR1 MGHDK, CDR2 SYGVNS. With 5 bases removed from V and 6 bases from J, the gap between germline ends came to 7 bases.

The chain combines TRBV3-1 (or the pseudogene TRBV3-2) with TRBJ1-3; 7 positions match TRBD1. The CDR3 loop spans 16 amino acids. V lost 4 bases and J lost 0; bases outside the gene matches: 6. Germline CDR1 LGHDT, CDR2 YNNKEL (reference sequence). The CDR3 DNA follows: TGTGCCAGCAGCCCTTGGACAGGCCTCTCTGGAAACACCATATATTTT. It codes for CASSPWTGLSGNTIYF.

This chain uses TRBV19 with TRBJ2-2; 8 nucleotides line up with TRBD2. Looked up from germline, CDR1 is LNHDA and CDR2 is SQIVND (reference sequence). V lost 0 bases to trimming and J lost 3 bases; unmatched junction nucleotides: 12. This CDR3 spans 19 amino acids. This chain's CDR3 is CASSIEDKREITDTGELFF. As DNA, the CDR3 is TGTGCCAGTAGTATAGAGGACAAGCGGGAGATAACCGACACCGGGGAGCTGTTTTTT.

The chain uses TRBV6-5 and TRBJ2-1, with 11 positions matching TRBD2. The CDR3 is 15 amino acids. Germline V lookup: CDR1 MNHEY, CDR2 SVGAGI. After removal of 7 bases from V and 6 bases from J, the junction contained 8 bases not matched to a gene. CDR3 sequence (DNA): TGTGCCAGCACCCCTCCTAGCGGGAGGTTCAATGAGCAGTTCTTC. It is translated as CASTPPSGRFNEQFF.

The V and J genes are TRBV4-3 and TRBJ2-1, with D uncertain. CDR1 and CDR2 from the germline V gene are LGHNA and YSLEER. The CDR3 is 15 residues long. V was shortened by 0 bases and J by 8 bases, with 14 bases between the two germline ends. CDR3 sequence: CASSQELHSFDEQFF. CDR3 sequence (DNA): TGCGCCAGCAGCCAAGAGCTGCACAGTTTCGATGAGCAGTTCTTC.

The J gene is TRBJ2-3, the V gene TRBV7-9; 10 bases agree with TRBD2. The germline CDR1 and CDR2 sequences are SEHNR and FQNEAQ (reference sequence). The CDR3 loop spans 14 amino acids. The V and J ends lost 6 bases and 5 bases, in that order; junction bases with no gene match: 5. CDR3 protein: CASSPGLAIDTQYF. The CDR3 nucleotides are TGTGCCAGCAGTCCGGGACTAGCGATAGATACGCAGTATTTT.

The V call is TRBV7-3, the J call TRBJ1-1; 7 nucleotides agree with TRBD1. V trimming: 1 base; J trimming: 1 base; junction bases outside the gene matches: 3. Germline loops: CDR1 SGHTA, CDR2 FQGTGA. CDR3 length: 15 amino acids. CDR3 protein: CASSLKTGTNTEAFF. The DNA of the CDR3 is TGTGCCAGCAGCTTAAAGACAGGGACGAACACTGAAGCTTTCTTT.

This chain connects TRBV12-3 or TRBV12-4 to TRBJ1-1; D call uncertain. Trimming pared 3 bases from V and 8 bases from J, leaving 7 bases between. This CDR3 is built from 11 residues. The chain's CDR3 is CASSFSQEAFF. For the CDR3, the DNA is TGTGCCAGCAGTTTTTCACAAGAAGCTTTCTTT.

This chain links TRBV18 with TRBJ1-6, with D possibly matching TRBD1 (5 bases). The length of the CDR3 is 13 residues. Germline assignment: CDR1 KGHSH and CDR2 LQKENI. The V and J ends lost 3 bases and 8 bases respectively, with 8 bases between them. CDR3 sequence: CASSPEQDSPLHF. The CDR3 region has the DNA TGTGCCAGCTCACCTGAACAGGATTCACCCCTCCACTTT. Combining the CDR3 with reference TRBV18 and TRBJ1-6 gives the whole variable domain NAGVMQNPRHLVRRRGQEARLRCSPMKGHSHVYWYRQLPEEGLKFMVYLQKENIIDESGMPKERFSAEFPKEGPSILRIQQVVRGDSAAYFCASSPEQDSPLHFGNGTRLTVT.

The CDR3 loop reads CASSFSIPGQGLETQYF. The CDR3 DNA is TGTGCCAGCAGTTTCTCCATCCCGGGACAGGGTTTGGAGACCCAGTACTTC. V gene TRBV28 combines with J gene TRBJ2-5; 9 nucleotides line up with TRBD1. Germline CDR1 and CDR2: MDHEN and SYDVKM. The CDR3 extends over 17 amino acids. The V segment lost 3 bases and the J segment 5 bases; nucleotides outside the gene matches: 13.